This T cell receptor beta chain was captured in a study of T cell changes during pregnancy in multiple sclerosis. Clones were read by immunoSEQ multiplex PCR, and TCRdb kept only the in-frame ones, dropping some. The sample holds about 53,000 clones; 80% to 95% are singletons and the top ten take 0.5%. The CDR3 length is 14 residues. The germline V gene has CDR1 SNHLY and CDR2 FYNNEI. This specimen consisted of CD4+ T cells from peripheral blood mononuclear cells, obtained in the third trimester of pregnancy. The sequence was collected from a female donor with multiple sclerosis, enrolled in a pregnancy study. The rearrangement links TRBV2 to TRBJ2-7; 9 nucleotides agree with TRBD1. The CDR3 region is CATEGRDRVNEQYF. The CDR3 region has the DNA TGTGCGACGGAGGGACGGGACAGGGTGAACGAGCAGTACTTC.